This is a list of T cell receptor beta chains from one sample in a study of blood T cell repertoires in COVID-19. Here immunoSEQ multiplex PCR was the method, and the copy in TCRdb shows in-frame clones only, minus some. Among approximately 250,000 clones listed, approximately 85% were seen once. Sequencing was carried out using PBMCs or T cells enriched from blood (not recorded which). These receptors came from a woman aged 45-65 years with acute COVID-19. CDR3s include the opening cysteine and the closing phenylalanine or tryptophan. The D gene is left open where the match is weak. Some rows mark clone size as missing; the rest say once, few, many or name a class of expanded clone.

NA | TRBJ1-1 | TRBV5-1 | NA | CASSLNRASTEAFF | TGCGCCAGCAGCTTGAACAGGGCGAGCACTGAAGCTTTCTTT
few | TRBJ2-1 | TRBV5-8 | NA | CASSPLDRESNEQFF | TGTGCCAGCAGTCCTTTGGACAGAGAGAGTAATGAGCAGTTCTTC
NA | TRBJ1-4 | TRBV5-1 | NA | CASSLASGATNEKLFF | TGCGCCAGCAGCTTGGCCTCCGGGGCAACTAATGAAAAACTGTTTTTT
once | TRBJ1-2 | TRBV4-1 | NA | CASSQTPYEGYTF | TGCGCCAGCAGCCAAACACCGTATGAAGGCTACACCTTC
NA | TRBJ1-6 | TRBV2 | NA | CASSESPGHNSPLHF | TGTGCCAGCAGTGAATCGCCAGGGCATAATTCACCCCTCCACTTT
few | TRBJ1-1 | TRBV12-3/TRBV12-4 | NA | CASRDQANTEAFF | TGTGCCAGCAGAGACCAGGCGAACACTGAAGCTTTCTTT
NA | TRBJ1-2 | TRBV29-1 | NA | CSVATNRVNGYTF | TGCAGCGTCGCGACCAACAGGGTCAATGGCTACACCTTC
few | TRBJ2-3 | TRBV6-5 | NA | CASSYSSSTDTQYF | TGTGCCAGCAGTTACTCTTCTAGCACAGATACGCAGTATTTT
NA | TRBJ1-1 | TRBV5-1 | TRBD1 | CASSLGSGGGEAFF | TGCGCCAGCAGCTTGGGGTCAGGGGGTGGTGAAGCTTTCTTT
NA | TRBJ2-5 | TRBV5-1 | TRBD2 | CASSLGSGGRETQYF | TGCGCCAGCAGCTTGGGCAGCGGGGGGCGGGAGACCCAGTACTTC
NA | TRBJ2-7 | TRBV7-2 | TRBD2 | CASSLGSGENYEQYF | TGTGCCAGCAGCTTAGGTAGCGGGGAGAACTACGAGCAGTACTTC
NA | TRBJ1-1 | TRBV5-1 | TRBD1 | CASTPPGQGATEAFF | TGCGCCAGCACCCCACCGGGACAGGGGGCTACTGAAGCTTTCTTT
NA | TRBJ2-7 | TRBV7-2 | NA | CASSLGGAPYEQYF | TGTGCCAGCAGCTTAGGCGGGGCCCCCTACGAGCAGTACTTC
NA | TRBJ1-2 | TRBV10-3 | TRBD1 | CAISAGTGNGYTF | TGTGCCATCAGCGCCGGGACAGGGAATGGCTACACCTTC
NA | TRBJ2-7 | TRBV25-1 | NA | CASSENTYEQYF | TGTGCCAGCAGTGAGAACACCTACGAGCAGTACTTC
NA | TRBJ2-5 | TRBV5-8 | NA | CASSLVGLEETQYF | TGTGCCAGCAGCTTAGTGGGACTCGAAGAGACCCAGTACTTC
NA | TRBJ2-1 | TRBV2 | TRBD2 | CASSERGLAAYNEQFF | TGTGCCAGCAGTGAAAGGGGTCTAGCGGCCTACAATGAGCAGTTCTTC
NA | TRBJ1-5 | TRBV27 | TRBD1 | CASSGTGQGRHQPQHF | TGTGCCAGCAGTGGGACTGGACAGGGACGGCATCAGCCCCAGCATTTT
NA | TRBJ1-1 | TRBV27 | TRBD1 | CASRQSTGVDTEAFF | TGTGCCAGCAGGCAAAGTACAGGGGTCGACACTGAAGCTTTCTTT
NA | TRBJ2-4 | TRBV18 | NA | CASSLRERAKNIQYF | TGTGCCAGCTCACTCCGGGAACGAGCCAAAAACATTCAGTACTTC
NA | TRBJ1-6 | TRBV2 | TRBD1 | CASSADRDPSPLHF | TGTGCCAGCAGTGCGGACAGGGACCCTTCACCCCTCCACTTT
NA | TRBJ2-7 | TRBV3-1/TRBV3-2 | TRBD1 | CASSQPGTVYEQYF | TGTGCCAGCAGCCAACCCGGGACAGTCTACGAGCAGTACTTC
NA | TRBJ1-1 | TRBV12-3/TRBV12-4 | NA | CASRFHGGTEAFF | TGTGCCAGCAGATTCCACGGCGGGACTGAAGCTTTCTTT
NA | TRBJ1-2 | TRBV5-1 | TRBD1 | CASSPPGQTYGYTF | TGCGCCAGCAGCCCCCCGGGACAGACTTATGGCTACACCTTC
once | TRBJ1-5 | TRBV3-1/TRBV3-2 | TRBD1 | CASSPSDRGRNQPQHF | TGTGCCAGCAGCCCGAGCGACAGGGGTCGCAATCAGCCCCAGCATTTT
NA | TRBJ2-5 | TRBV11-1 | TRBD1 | CASSQGGGQRQETQYF | TGTGCCAGCAGCCAAGGGGGCGGACAGCGACAAGAGACCCAGTACTTC
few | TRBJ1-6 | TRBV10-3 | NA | CAISESRGLGNSPLHF | TGTGCCATCAGTGAGTCCCGAGGGCTTGGTAATTCACCCCTCCACTTT
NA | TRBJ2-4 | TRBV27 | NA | CASSSGGLEKLAKNIQYF | TGTGCCAGCAGTTCTGGGGGACTGGAGAAACTAGCCAAAAACATTCAGTACTTC
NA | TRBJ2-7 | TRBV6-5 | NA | CASRPRGLYEQYF | TGTGCCAGCAGACCCCGGGGTTTGTACGAGCAGTACTTC
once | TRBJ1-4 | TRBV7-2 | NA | CASSEVAGPNEKLFF | TGTGCCAGCAGTGAGGTGGCAGGGCCTAATGAAAAACTGTTTTTT
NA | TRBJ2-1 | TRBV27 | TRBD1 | CASSRTGSYNEQFF | TGTGCCAGCAGCCGGACAGGTTCCTACAATGAGCAGTTCTTC
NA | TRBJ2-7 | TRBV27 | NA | CASSLGRFYPYEQYF | TGTGCCAGCAGTTTGGGGCGTTTCTACCCTTACGAGCAGTACTTC
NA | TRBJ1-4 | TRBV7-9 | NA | CASSLNSGGKLFF | TGTGCCAGCAGCTTAAATTCCGGGGGAAAACTGTTTTTT
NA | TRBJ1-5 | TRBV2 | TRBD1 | CASSLDRAQPQHF | TGTGCCAGCAGCCTGGACAGGGCTCAGCCCCAGCATTTT
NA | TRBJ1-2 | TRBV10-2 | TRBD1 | CASSDRQGVVYGYTF | TGCGCCAGCAGCGATAGACAGGGGGTCGTCTATGGCTACACCTTC
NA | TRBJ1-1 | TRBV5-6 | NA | CASSPTGLPEAFF | TGTGCCAGCAGCCCTACAGGGCTTCCTGAAGCTTTCTTT
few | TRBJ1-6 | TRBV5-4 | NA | CASSLDGVRGNSPLHF | TGTGCCAGCAGCTTGGACGGGGTCCGTGGAAATTCACCCCTCCACTTT
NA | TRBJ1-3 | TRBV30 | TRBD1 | CAWSVGTGAGDTIYF | TGTGCCTGGAGTGTCGGGACAGGGGCGGGAGACACCATATATTTT
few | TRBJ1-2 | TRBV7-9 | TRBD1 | CASSPWTGKRLYGYTF | TGTGCCAGCAGCCCGTGGACAGGGAAGAGGCTCTATGGCTACACCTTC
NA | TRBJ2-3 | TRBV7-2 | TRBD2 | CASSSPHGGGHYTDTQYF | TGTGCCAGCAGCTCCCCCCACGGCGGGGGGCACTACACAGATACGCAGTATTTT
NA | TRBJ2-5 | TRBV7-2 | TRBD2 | CASSLEVLAGGPGRETQYF | TGTGCCAGCAGCTTAGAGGTTTTAGCGGGGGGGCCGGGACGGGAGACCCAGTACTTC
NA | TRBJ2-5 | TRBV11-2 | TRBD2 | CASSLEDSGATTTQYF | TGTGCCAGCAGCTTAGAGGATAGCGGGGCCACAACTACCCAGTACTTC
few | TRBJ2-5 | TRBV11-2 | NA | CASSLEWQIQETQYF | TGTGCCAGCAGCTTAGAGTGGCAAATACAAGAGACCCAGTACTTC
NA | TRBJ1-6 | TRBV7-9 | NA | CASSFGGGDYNSPLHF | TGTGCCAGCAGCTTCGGGGGAGGGGACTATAATTCACCCCTCCACTTT
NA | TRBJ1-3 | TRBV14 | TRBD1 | CASSRMTGTDGNTIYF | TGTGCCAGCAGCCGAATGACCGGGACAGATGGAAACACCATATATTTT
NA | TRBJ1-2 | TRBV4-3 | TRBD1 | CASSPGQGFGYTF | TGCGCCAGCAGCCCGGGACAGGGTTTTGGCTACACCTTC
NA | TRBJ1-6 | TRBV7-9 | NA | CASSLEGPNSPLHF | TGTGCCAGCAGCTTAGAGGGGCCCAATTCACCCCTCCACTTT
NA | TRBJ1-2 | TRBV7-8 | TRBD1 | CASSSELQGRGYTF | TGTGCCAGCAGCTCCGAATTACAGGGGCGCGGCTACACCTTC
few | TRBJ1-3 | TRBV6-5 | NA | CASRDGQSDTIYF | TGTGCCAGCAGAGACGGACAGTCCGACACCATATATTTT
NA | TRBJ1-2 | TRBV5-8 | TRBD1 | CASSPGGFGYTF | TGTGCCAGCAGCCCAGGGGGCTTTGGCTACACCTTC
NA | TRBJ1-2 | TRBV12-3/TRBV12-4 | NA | CASTLPPGDSHTF | TGTGCCAGCACTCTCCCCCCAGGGGATTCCCACACCTTC